Following are 11 T cell receptor beta chains from one sample sequenced in a study of PD-L1 blockade in urothelial cancer. This table comes from immunoSEQ multiplex PCR, and its TCRdb copy is limited to in-frame clones, with some not included. Among around 45,000 clones listed, 85% to 90% were seen once. The sample consisted of PBMCs, taken around atezolizumab (anti-PD-L1) treatment. These receptors all come from a woman aged 55-70 years with urothelial cancer.

The chain links TRBV7-8 to TRBJ1-5, with 7 bases matching TRBD1. This CDR3 has 16 amino acids. V was pared by 5 bases and J by 5 bases, with 12 bases of the junction left unmatched. Germline values: CDR1 SGHVS, CDR2 FQNEAQ. CDR3 sequence reads: CASSAIQGMTDQPQHF. CDR3 sequence (DNA): TGTGCCAGCAGCGCCATACAGGGGATGACGGATCAGCCCCAGCATTTT.

This chain joins TRBV28 and TRBJ2-7; 7 bases fit TRBD2. Germline V gives CDR1 MDHEN, CDR2 SYDVKM. The ends lost 3 bases at V and 5 bases at J; junction bases unmatched: 7. CDR3 length equals 14 residues. In DNA form, the CDR3 reads TGTGCCAGCAGTTTGACGGGAGGTTATCACGAGCAGTACTTC. Protein: CASSLTGGYHEQYF. The full variable domain, rest sourced from reference TRBV28 and TRBJ2-7, is DVKVTQSSRYLVKRTGEKVFLECVQDMDHENMFWYRQDPGLGLRLIYFSYDVKMKEKGDIPEGYSVSREKKERFSLILESASTNQTSMYLCASSLTGGYHEQYFGPGTRLTVT.

This chain joins TRBV19 and TRBJ2-1; 8 positions agree with TRBD2. CDR1 LNHDA and CDR2 SQIVND come from the germline V gene (reference sequence). V was pared by 5 bases and J by 6 bases, with 9 bases of the junction left unmatched. The CDR3 is made up of 15 amino acids. CDR3 protein: CASSAGTRFTNEQFF. CDR3 nucleotide sequence: TGTGCCAGTAGTGCTGGGACTAGATTTACCAATGAGCAGTTCTTC.

The chain joins TRBV7-3 to TRBJ1-2; D possibly corresponds to TRBD1 (6 bases). This CDR3 spans 16 amino acids. V was shortened by 2 bases and J by 6 bases, with 19 bases between the two germline ends. The germline gives CDR1 SGHTA, CDR2 FQGTGA. The CDR3 sequence: CASSLGGAGISNGYTF. CDR3 nucleotides: TGTGCCAGCAGCTTAGGGGGGGCAGGGATAAGTAATGGCTACACCTTC.

The rearrangement uses TRBV11-3 and TRBJ2-1, with D tentatively TRBD2 (6 bases). CDR1 is SGHNT, CDR2 YENEEA, per germline. V was clipped by 1 base and J by 13 bases, with 14 bases between them. The CDR3 is made up of 13 amino acids. For the CDR3, the DNA is TGTGCCAGCAGCTTAGCGGGGGACGCATCCCAGTTCTTC. This codes for CASSLAGDASQFF.

The chain joins TRBV27 to TRBJ2-1; 7 bases are shared with TRBD2. The CDR3 loop spans 17 amino acids. In germline, CDR1 is MNHEY, CDR2 SMNVEV (reference sequence). V dropped 5 bases and J dropped 8; count of bases not matched to a gene: 18. The CDR3 here is CASSPPARTSFSYEQFF. CDR3 in DNA: TGTGCCAGCAGTCCCCCGGCCCGGACTAGTTTTAGCTATGAGCAGTTCTTC.

CDR3 nucleotides: TGTGCCAGCAGCCTCTTTAATCAGCCCCAGCATTTT. It codes for CASSLFNQPQHF. The chain joins TRBV5-6 to TRBJ1-5; D call uncertain. V shed 4 bases and J shed 4 bases, with 6 bases lying between them. The CDR3 consists of 12 residues. The V gene's germline CDR1 is SGHDT and CDR2 YYEEEE.

The rearrangement links TRBV7-2 to TRBJ2-5; 9 nucleotides agree with TRBD2. The CDR3 length is 16 residues. V dropped 5 bases and J dropped 5; count of bases not matched to a gene: 12. CDR1 SGHTA and CDR2 FQGNSA come from the germline V gene. The CDR3 sequence is CASSLRSGTSWETQYF. Written as DNA, the CDR3 is TGTGCCAGCAGCCTCAGGAGCGGGACTAGCTGGGAGACCCAGTACTTC. Full variable domain (rest looked up from reference TRBV7-2 and TRBJ2-5): GAGVSQSPSNKVTEKGKDVELRCDPISGHTALYWYRQSLGQGLEFLIYFQGNSAPDKSGLPSDRFSAERTGGSVSTLTIQRTQQEDSAVYLCASSLRSGTSWETQYFGPGTRLLVL.

V usage is TRBV6-4 and J usage is TRBJ1-2; D remains unclear. This CDR3 comprises 12 residues. CDR1 and CDR2 (germline): MRHNA, SNTAGT. V was cut by 2 bases and J by 8 bases, with 9 bases left in between. CDR3 bases: TGTGCCAGCAGTGACCTAGTCGGCGGCTACACCTTC. Residues: CASSDLVGGYTF.

The CDR3 loop reads CASSPPSTGNTIYF. As DNA, the CDR3 is TGTGCCAGCTCACCACCTAGCACCGGAAACACCATATATTTT. This chain links TRBV18 with TRBJ1-3; no clear D gene. The V gene lost 0 bases and the J gene lost 4 bases, with 7 bases spanning the gap. Germline V gene data show CDR1 as KGHSH and CDR2 as LQKENI. CDR3 length equals 14 residues.

The chain couples TRBV9 to TRBJ2-3; D is unresolved. The CDR3 loop spans 14 amino acids. Germline values: CDR1 SGDLS, CDR2 YYNGEE. V was trimmed by 0 bases and J by 2 bases, leaving 7 bases between them. CDR3 DNA sequence: TGTGCCAGCAGCGTAGGTAGATTCACAGATACGCAGTATTTT. Translating it yields CASSVGRFTDTQYF.